The source of this T cell receptor (beta chain) is a study of beta chain features in type 1 diabetes. Study conclusions and caveats: A pattern of fewer insertions and more deletions at VDJ junctions was seen in type 1 diabetes patients. People with Type 1 diabetes carried modestly yet significantly shorter TCRB CDR3s in all four CD4+ subsets. In these data, an HLA type influence on TCRB rearrangement remained unresolved. Because the template was cDNA, high-expressing cells might be over-represented.

With respect to this clone: The antigen is not known.

This CDR3 region has 15 residues. Germline CDR1 is SGDLS and CDR2 is YYNGEE. J lost 9 bases, V lost 5 bases, and 12 bases had no gene match. Stem cell-like memory, regulatory, central memory and naive CD4+ cells were sorted via CD45RO/CCR7/CD25/CD127/CD95/CD27. Expressed TCRB transcripts got sequenced, as all isolated RNA was reverse transcribed. Sequencing was performed with immunoSEQ multiplex PCR; in TCRdb, only in-frame clones are kept and a portion is missing. The sample carries hundreds of thousands of clones, around 15% recorded once. The chain links TRBV9 to TRBJ2-1; 9 bases match TRBD2. The specimen was naive CD4+ T cells from blood. This TCR came from a man in his late teens or twenties with type 1 diabetes. The DNA of the CDR3 is TGTGCCAGCAGGGAGAATAGCGGGGGAGCGGCTGAGCAGTTCTTC. Residues: CASRENSGGAAEQFF.